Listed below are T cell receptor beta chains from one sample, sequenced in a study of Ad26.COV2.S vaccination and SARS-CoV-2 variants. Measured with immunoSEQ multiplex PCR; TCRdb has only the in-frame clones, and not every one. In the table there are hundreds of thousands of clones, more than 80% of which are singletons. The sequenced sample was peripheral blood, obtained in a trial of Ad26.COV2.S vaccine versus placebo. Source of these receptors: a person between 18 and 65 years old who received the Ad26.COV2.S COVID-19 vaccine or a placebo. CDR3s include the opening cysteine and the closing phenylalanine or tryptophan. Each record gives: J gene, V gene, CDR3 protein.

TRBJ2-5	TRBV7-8	CASSWGLAGVGETQYF
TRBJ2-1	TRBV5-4	CASSLGRSSYNEQFF
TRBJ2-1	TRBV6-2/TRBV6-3	CASSYPAGDNEQFF
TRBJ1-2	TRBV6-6	CASSSQGKYGYTF
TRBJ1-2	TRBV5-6	CASSLRDRAGGYTF
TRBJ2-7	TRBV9	CASSPDPTSGGGHEQYF
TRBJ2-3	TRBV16	CASSQLIMSGTGGTDTQYF
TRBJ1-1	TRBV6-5	CASSYSQDTEAFF
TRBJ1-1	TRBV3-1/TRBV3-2	CASSRREDTEAFF
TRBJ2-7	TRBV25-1	CASKGQGAYEQYF
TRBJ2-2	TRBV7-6	CASSSTSGNTGELFF
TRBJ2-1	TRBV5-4	CASSLGGAGLNEQFF
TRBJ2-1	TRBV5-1	CASSPVEVGNEQFF
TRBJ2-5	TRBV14	CASSQFDSFQETQYF
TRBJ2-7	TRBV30	CAWSLQDPGEQYF
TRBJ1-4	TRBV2	CASNIPSTNEKLFF
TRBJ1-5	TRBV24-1	CATSDPRTGECNQPQHF
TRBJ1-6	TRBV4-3	CASRSQQGANSPLHF
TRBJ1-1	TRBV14	CASSPLRRGGNTEAFF
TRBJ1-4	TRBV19	CASSMLTGRGGNEKLFF
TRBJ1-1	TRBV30	CAWIGQGNTEAFF
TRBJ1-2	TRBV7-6	CASSRGQAIGGYTF
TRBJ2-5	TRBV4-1	CASSLKQDSYQETQYF
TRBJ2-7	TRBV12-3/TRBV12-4	CASSFSRSYEQYF
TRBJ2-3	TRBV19	CASRKGSADTQYF
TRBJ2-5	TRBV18	CASSPGQFQETQYF
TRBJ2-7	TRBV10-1	CASSARDSYEQYF
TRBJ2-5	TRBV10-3	CAISGGLAIVETQYF